The rows below give T cell receptor beta chains drawn from one sample of a study of T cells in Graves' hyperthyroidism and ophthalmopathy. From the multiplex PCR reads, TCRdb called clonotypes with MiXCR, one entry per CDR3 protein. The table lists about 420,000 distinct CDR3 sequences, approximately 15% of them singletons. Sequencing input: blood. The origin of the receptors is a woman under 30 with Graves' hyperthyroidism. Both conserved end residues are part of each CDR3. D genes are given only for firm matches. Clone size, where shown, is once, few, many, or a class for clones that have expanded.

D gene: TRBD2
clone size: NA
J gene: TRBJ2-7
V gene: TRBV11-1
CDR3 protein: CASSSGLAGHSYEQYF
CDR3 DNA: TGTGCCAGCAGCTCCGGACTAGCGGGCCACTCCTACGAGCAGTACTTC

D gene: NA
clone size: NA
J gene: TRBJ1-6
V gene: TRBV12-5
CDR3 protein: CASGLVRGTPLHF
CDR3 DNA: TGTGCTAGTGGTTTGGTAAGGGGTACACCCCTCCACTTT

D gene: NA
clone size: few
J gene: TRBJ2-3
V gene: TRBV19
CDR3 protein: CASSFFQNTDTQYF
CDR3 DNA: TGTGCCAGTAGTTTCTTCCAGAATACAGATACGCAGTATTTT

D gene: TRBD1
clone size: NA
J gene: TRBJ2-7
V gene: TRBV18
CDR3 protein: CASSPSWTGRSYEQYF
CDR3 DNA: TGTGCCAGCTCACCCTCATGGACAGGCAGGTCCTACGAGCAGTACTTC

D gene: TRBD2
clone size: many
J gene: TRBJ2-7
V gene: TRBV28
CDR3 protein: CASSTVGAGAYEQYF
CDR3 DNA: TGTGCCAGCAGTACCGTAGGGGCGGGGGCCTACGAGCAGTACTTC

D gene: TRBD2
clone size: few
J gene: TRBJ2-2
V gene: TRBV12-3/TRBV12-4
CDR3 protein: CASSLGTSTGELFF
CDR3 DNA: TGTGCCAGCAGTTTAGGGACTAGCACCGGGGAGCTGTTTTTT

D gene: TRBD2
clone size: many
J gene: TRBJ2-1
V gene: TRBV7-9
CDR3 protein: CASSLVRAGGGYNEQFF
CDR3 DNA: TGTGCCAGCAGCTTAGTTAGGGCGGGAGGGGGCTACAATGAGCAGTTCTTC

D gene: NA
clone size: many
J gene: TRBJ2-6
V gene: TRBV7-9
CDR3 protein: CASSLARSGANVLTF
CDR3 DNA: TGTGCCAGCAGCTTAGCCCGCTCTGGGGCCAACGTCCTGACTTTC

D gene: NA
clone size: many
J gene: TRBJ2-3
V gene: TRBV30
CDR3 protein: CAWSPGLTDTQYF
CDR3 DNA: TGTGCCTGGAGTCCAGGGTTGACAGATACGCAGTATTTT

D gene: NA
clone size: many
J gene: TRBJ2-7
V gene: TRBV20-1
CDR3 protein: CSARDLGRETYEQYF
CDR3 DNA: TGCAGTGCTAGAGATCTCGGGCGGGAAACCTACGAGCAGTACTTC

D gene: NA
clone size: few
J gene: TRBJ1-3
V gene: TRBV19
CDR3 protein: CASSIQVLSGNTIYF
CDR3 DNA: TGTGCCAGTAGTATACAGGTCCTCTCTGGAAACACCATATATTTT

D gene: TRBD1
clone size: many
J gene: TRBJ2-7
V gene: TRBV9
CDR3 protein: CASSVSGGGYEQYF
CDR3 DNA: TGTGCCAGCAGCGTCTCAGGGGGTGGCTACGAGCAGTACTTC

D gene: NA
clone size: few
J gene: TRBJ2-5
V gene: TRBV30
CDR3 protein: CAWSPSQETQYF
CDR3 DNA: TGTGCCTGGAGCCCTAGCCAAGAGACCCAGTACTTC

D gene: NA
clone size: few
J gene: TRBJ1-2
V gene: TRBV19
CDR3 protein: CASSTWTDRTNYGYTF
CDR3 DNA: TGTGCCAGTAGTACCTGGACGGACAGAACTAACTATGGCTACACCTTC

D gene: NA
clone size: many
J gene: TRBJ2-7
V gene: TRBV6-1
CDR3 protein: CASSEARRGANEQYF
CDR3 DNA: TGTGCCAGCAGTGAAGCGCGCAGGGGGGCCAACGAGCAGTACTTC

D gene: NA
clone size: many
J gene: TRBJ2-7
V gene: TRBV6-1
CDR3 protein: CASSYPPEQYF
CDR3 DNA: TGTGCCAGCAGTTACCCCCCCGAGCAGTACTTC

D gene: NA
clone size: many
J gene: TRBJ1-5
V gene: TRBV12-3/TRBV12-4
CDR3 protein: CASSPDSPWGYSNQPQHF
CDR3 DNA: TGTGCCAGCAGCCCGGACAGTCCTTGGGGGTATAGCAATCAGCCCCAGCATTTT

D gene: TRBD1
clone size: NA
J gene: TRBJ2-7
V gene: TRBV5-1
CDR3 protein: CASSLTGQVYYEQYF
CDR3 DNA: TGCGCCAGCAGCTTGACCGGACAGGTTTACTACGAGCAGTACTTC

D gene: TRBD1
clone size: NA
J gene: TRBJ1-4
V gene: TRBV5-6
CDR3 protein: CASSSGTGAAEKLFF
CDR3 DNA: TGTGCCAGCAGCTCGGGGACAGGGGCGGCTGAAAAACTGTTTTTT

D gene: TRBD2
clone size: NA
J gene: TRBJ2-5
V gene: TRBV19
CDR3 protein: CASRLAGVQETQYF
CDR3 DNA: TGTGCCAGTAGACTAGCGGGAGTTCAAGAGACCCAGTACTTC

D gene: TRBD1
clone size: many
J gene: TRBJ1-2
V gene: TRBV12-3/TRBV12-4
CDR3 protein: CASTPQGGGNYGYTF
CDR3 DNA: TGTGCCAGCACCCCCCAGGGGGGGGGAAACTATGGCTACACCTTC

D gene: NA
clone size: few
J gene: TRBJ1-3
V gene: TRBV6-5
CDR3 protein: CASSYGGSPSGNTIYF
CDR3 DNA: TGTGCCAGCAGTTACGGCGGTTCTCCCTCTGGAAACACCATATATTTT

D gene: TRBD1
clone size: many
J gene: TRBJ2-1
V gene: TRBV6-2/TRBV6-3
CDR3 protein: CASSKGQGADEQFF
CDR3 DNA: TGTGCCAGCAGTAAGGGACAGGGGGCCGATGAGCAGTTCTTC

D gene: TRBD1
clone size: NA
J gene: TRBJ2-3
V gene: TRBV7-3
CDR3 protein: CASSTGALDTQYF
CDR3 DNA: TGTGCCAGCAGTACAGGGGCGCTGGATACGCAGTATTTT

D gene: NA
clone size: many
J gene: TRBJ2-7
V gene: TRBV24-1
CDR3 protein: CATSGLGGSTYEQYF
CDR3 DNA: TGTGCCACCAGTGGTTTAGGGGGGTCCACCTACGAGCAGTACTTC

D gene: NA
clone size: NA
J gene: TRBJ1-6
V gene: TRBV6-5
CDR3 protein: CASSYSGVVNSPLHF
CDR3 DNA: TGTGCCAGCAGTTACTCTGGGGTCGTTAATTCACCCCTCCACTTT

D gene: TRBD2
clone size: few
J gene: TRBJ2-5
V gene: TRBV5-1
CDR3 protein: CASSQTSGGIGETQYF
CDR3 DNA: TGCGCCAGCAGCCAGACTAGCGGGGGGATCGGGGAGACCCAGTACTTC

D gene: TRBD1
clone size: many
J gene: TRBJ1-5
V gene: TRBV28
CDR3 protein: CASSSRGQGVQPQHF
CDR3 DNA: TGTGCCAGCAGCTCCAGGGGGCAAGGGGTTCAGCCCCAGCATTTT

D gene: NA
clone size: NA
J gene: TRBJ2-5
V gene: TRBV7-8
CDR3 protein: CASSRTLGKETQYF
CDR3 DNA: TGTGCCAGCAGCCGGACCCTGGGGAAAGAGACCCAGTACTTC

D gene: NA
clone size: many
J gene: TRBJ2-7
V gene: TRBV27
CDR3 protein: CASSSSGGEQYF
CDR3 DNA: TGTGCCAGCAGTTCTTCCGGCGGCGAGCAGTACTTC

D gene: TRBD2
clone size: few
J gene: TRBJ2-1
V gene: TRBV6-1
CDR3 protein: CATASGGENEQFF
CDR3 DNA: TGTGCCACCGCTAGCGGGGGAGAGAATGAGCAGTTCTTC

D gene: TRBD2
clone size: many
J gene: TRBJ2-1
V gene: TRBV20-1
CDR3 protein: CSAYPSGSPYNEQFF
CDR3 DNA: TGCAGTGCTTATCCTAGCGGGAGCCCTTACAATGAGCAGTTCTTC

D gene: TRBD1
clone size: many
J gene: TRBJ2-4
V gene: TRBV27
CDR3 protein: CASWGQGGAKNIQYF
CDR3 DNA: TGTGCCAGCTGGGGACAGGGGGGGGCCAAAAACATTCAGTACTTC